The 11 T cell receptor beta chains in this list originate from one sample, sequenced in a study of blood T cell repertoires in COVID-19. Produced via immunoSEQ multiplex PCR; TCRdb's table is partial and in-frame only. Altogether 200,000 to 300,000 clones are present, about 87% being singletons, with the ten largest covering 2% to 2.5%. The specimen was PBMCs or T cells enriched from blood (not recorded which). The receptor source for this set is a middle-aged woman with acute COVID-19.

The J gene is TRBJ2-3, the V gene TRBV4-3; D is possibly TRBD2 (6 bases). Between the trimmed V and J ends, which lost 0 bases and 3 bases, there was a span of 13 bases. The germline CDR1 and CDR2 sequences are LGHNA and YSLEER. CDR3 size: 16 residues. The chain's CDR3 is CASSQELAVETDTQYF. CDR3 DNA sequence: TGCGCCAGCAGCCAAGAACTAGCTGTTGAGACAGATACGCAGTATTTT.

V is TRBV28 and J is TRBJ1-2, with D maybe TRBD1 (6 bases). The CDR3 loop spans 13 amino acids. CDR1 and CDR2 from the germline V gene are MDHEN and SYDVKM. V lost 3 bases to trimming and J lost 5 bases, with 10 bases between them. CDR3: CASSFHRVYGYTF. Written as DNA, the CDR3 is TGTGCCAGCAGTTTTCACAGGGTGTATGGCTACACCTTC.

The chain carries TRBV25-1 and TRBJ1-6; the D gene is possibly TRBD1 (5 bases). The CDR3 is made up of 17 amino acids. Between the trimmed V and J ends, which lost 3 bases and 0 bases, there was a span of 12 bases. Germline V gives CDR1 MGHDK, CDR2 SYGVNS. The DNA of the CDR3 is TGTGCCAGCAGTGAGATTAGGGGCAGCTCCTATAATTCACCCCTCCACTTT. Its translation: CASSEIRGSSYNSPLHF.

J is TRBJ2-7 and V is TRBV9; 11 bases match TRBD1. Germline V gives CDR1 SGDLS, CDR2 YYNGEE. The CDR3 extends over 16 amino acids. V was clipped by 4 bases and J by 2 bases; unmatched bases: 8. The chain's CDR3 is CASSYSDRGLPYEQYF. CDR3 coding DNA: TGTGCCAGCAGCTACTCGGACAGGGGGCTTCCCTACGAGCAGTACTTC.

This chain links TRBV7-6 with TRBJ2-5; 10 bases match TRBD2. Unmatched junction bases numbered 8, after V lost 2 bases and J lost 5 bases. This CDR3 contains 16 residues. CDR1 and CDR2 from the germline V gene are SGHVS and FNYEAQ. CDR3 nucleotides: TGTGCCAGCAGCTTAATGGCTAGCGGGGGTTTGGAGACCCAGTACTTC. Translating it yields CASSLMASGGLETQYF.

This clone was detected only once. The V call is TRBV2, the J call TRBJ2-2; 10 positions match TRBD1. Trimming took 6 bases from V and 5 from J; bases not matched to a gene: 3. Germline CDR1 reads SNHLY; CDR2 reads FYNNEI. This CDR3 has 14 residues. DNA of the CDR3: TGTGCCAGCAGAGGGACAGGGGAAACCGGGGAGCTGTTTTTT. Translated: CASRGTGETGELFF.

V gene TRBV5-1 combines with J gene TRBJ2-3, with D hard to call. Trimming removed 6 bases from V and 0 bases from J, with 14 bases in between. Germline V gene lookup returns CDR1 SGHRS and CDR2 YFSETQ. The CDR3 has 15 amino acids. Here the CDR3 DNA reads TGCGCCAGCACCCTAGATACACCTAGCACAGATACGCAGTATTTT. Translation: CASTLDTPSTDTQYF.

This clone was recorded once. For the CDR3, the DNA is TGTGCCAGTAGTAGTGAGGGGGACTCCTACAATGAGCAGTTCTTC. The encoded protein is CASSSEGDSYNEQFF. The V call is TRBV19, the J call TRBJ2-1; a weak D match, TRBD1 (6 bases). Looked up from germline, CDR1 is LNHDA and CDR2 is SQIVND (reference sequence). Trimming took 4 bases from V and 0 from J, leaving 10 bases between them. The CDR3 loop spans 15 amino acids.

The rearrangement joins TRBV6-1 to TRBJ1-2; a possible D gene is TRBD1 (5 bases). Trimming cost V 2 bases and J 3 bases, with 22 bases left between them. The germline V gene encodes CDR1 MNHNS and CDR2 SASEGT. CDR3 length: 18 residues. The chain's CDR3 is CASSERRSGPSSYYGYTF. The CDR3 coding sequence is TGTGCCAGCAGTGAACGACGCTCAGGGCCATCATCCTACTATGGCTACACCTTC.

The gene calls are TRBV18 and TRBJ1-1; D gene unclear. The CDR3 length is 14 residues. CDR1 and CDR2 (germline): KGHSH, LQKENI. V lost 0 bases, J lost 3 bases, and 8 bases lay in between. The chain's CDR3 is CASSPPAEYTEAFF. The CDR3 nucleotides are TGTGCCAGCTCACCACCGGCAGAATACACTGAAGCTTTCTTT.

This clone was counted a single time. The chain is built from TRBV6-2 or TRBV6-3 and TRBJ2-1; the D is unclear. The CDR3 loop spans 15 amino acids. The V gene lost 6 bases and the J gene lost 2 bases, with 14 bases spanning the gap. Germline V CDR1 and CDR2: MNHEY, SVGEGT. The CDR3 here is CASSPTVSTYNEQFF. The CDR3 DNA is TGTGCCAGCAGCCCAACAGTGAGCACCTACAATGAGCAGTTCTTC.